The 21 T cell receptor beta chains below come from one sample, sequenced in a study of OX40 agonist ivuxolimab in advanced cancers. The assay was immunoSEQ multiplex PCR, and TCRdb's table has in-frame clones only and misses some. The repertoire holds around 110,000 clones, over 75% seen once, with approximately 0.48% in the top ten. The specimen was CD4+ or CD8+ T cells sorted from blood, collected in a trial of the OX40 agonist ivuxolimab. The receptors derive from an adult with an advanced solid tumor such as melanoma, head and neck, liver or kidney cancer.

The chain uses TRBV7-2 and TRBJ1-5; 8 bases align to TRBD1. Germline trimming cut 2 bases from V and 2 bases from J; bases unmatched to any gene: 5. CDR1 and CDR2 from the germline V gene are SGHTA and FQGNSA. The CDR3 extends over 16 amino acids. DNA of the CDR3: TGTGCCAGCAGCTTAAGGACAGGGATGCGCAATCAGCCCCAGCATTTT. Encoded protein: CASSLRTGMRNQPQHF.

The chain has TRBV19 and TRBJ1-1; TRBD1 agrees at 8 bases. CDR3 size: 13 residues. Losses at the gene ends were 8 bases for V and 5 bases for J; bases not matched to a gene: 7. Germline-derived CDR1 and CDR2 are LNHDA and SQIVND (reference sequence). CDR3 nucleotides: TGTGCCAGTGGAACCAGGGGGCTTACTGAAGCTTTCTTT. It is translated as CASGTRGLTEAFF.

In the case of this clone: The same CDR3 also results from other DNA sequences found in this sample. The chain is built from TRBV6-5 and TRBJ1-1; TRBD1 matches 7 bases. The V gene's germline CDR1 is MNHEY and CDR2 SVGAGI. Trimming cost V 0 bases and J 0 bases; bases outside gene matches: 1. This CDR3 spans 15 amino acids. The CDR3 DNA follows: TGTGCCAGCAGTTACTCCGGGACAGTGAACACTGAAGCTTTCTTT. Its translation is CASSYSGTVNTEAFF.

This chain links TRBV7-9 with TRBJ1-1; the D is unclear. Trimming removed 6 bases from V and 5 bases from J, with 19 bases in between. The CDR3 spans 15 residues. Germline V gene sequence: CDR1 SEHNR, CDR2 FQNEAQ (reference sequence). DNA of the CDR3: TGTGCCAGCAGGTTTTCCGGGGAGGGAAGGACTGAAGCTTTCTTT. Amino acids: CASRFSGEGRTEAFF.

V usage is TRBV4-3 and J usage is TRBJ1-5, with unresolved D. There are 18 residues in the CDR3. V was cut by 2 bases and J by 0 bases, with 17 bases left in between. Looked up from germline, CDR1 is LGHNA and CDR2 is YSLEER. Written as DNA, the CDR3 is TGCGCCAGCAGCCAAAACCTCCTGACTCGCACTAGCAATCAGCCCCAGCATTTT. Protein: CASSQNLLTRTSNQPQHF.

The V gene is TRBV29-1, the J gene TRBJ1-1; D remains unclear. The CDR3 length is 12 residues. Trimming removed 4 bases at V and 7 bases at J, with 13 bases between. Germline V lookup: CDR1 SQVTM, CDR2 ANQGSEA. CDR3 in amino acids: CSVGPGGREAFF. The DNA of the CDR3 is TGCAGCGTTGGGCCAGGCGGCCGTGAAGCTTTCTTT.

This clone occurred once. This sequence joins TRBV29-1 and TRBJ2-5, with 8 bases matching TRBD1. V was clipped by 6 bases and J by 7 bases; unmatched bases: 10. Germline-derived CDR1 and CDR2 are SQVTM and ANQGSEA. CDR3 size: 13 residues. CDR3 sequence reads: CSVPDRASGTQYF. CDR3 DNA sequence: TGCAGCGTCCCGGACAGGGCCTCAGGGACCCAGTACTTC.

The chain couples TRBV6-1 to TRBJ2-7; 9 bases are a match to TRBD1. This CDR3 region has 15 residues. Trimming cost V 7 bases and J 6 bases; bases outside gene matches: 13. Per germline, CDR1 MNHNS and CDR2 SASEGT. The CDR3 is CASMPFRTGELEQYF. As DNA, the CDR3 is TGTGCCAGCATGCCTTTTCGGACAGGGGAGCTCGAGCAGTACTTC.

This clone was observed a single time. This chain links TRBV30 with TRBJ1-2; D is unresolved. The length of the CDR3 is 11 residues. Germline CDR1 and CDR2: GTSNPN and SVGIG (reference sequence). V lost 3 bases, J lost 2 bases, and 4 bases lay in between. The CDR3 DNA reads TGTGCCTGGAGGGCGAACTATGGCTACACCTTC. Encoded protein: CAWRANYGYTF.

As for this clone: The same CDR3 can be traced to other DNA sequences in this sample. The chain couples TRBV18 to TRBJ2-7, with 15 bases matching TRBD2. The germline CDR1 and CDR2 sequences are KGHSH and LQKENI. Germline trimming cut 2 bases from V and 5 bases from J; bases unmatched to any gene: 1. The CDR3 consists of 15 residues. This CDR3 reads CASSPGTSGGHEQYF. CDR3 sequence (DNA): TGTGCCAGCTCACCAGGGACTAGCGGGGGGCACGAGCAGTACTTC.

The rearrangement uses TRBV4-3 and TRBJ1-2; TRBD1 is a possible D gene (5 bases). CDR3 length: 14 residues. Germline CDR1 reads LGHNA; CDR2 reads YSLEER. The V and J ends lost 1 base and 4 bases respectively, with 10 bases between them. CDR3 region: CASSQGGLGYGYTF. The DNA of the CDR3 is TGCGCCAGCAGCCAAGGGGGCCTTGGCTATGGCTACACCTTC.

The V call is TRBV7-8, the J call TRBJ1-4, with D maybe TRBD1 (5 bases). Trimming removed 8 bases from V and 4 bases from J, with 17 bases in between. CDR3 length equals 15 residues. Germline V gives CDR1 SGHVS, CDR2 FQNEAQ. The CDR3 DNA follows: TGTGCCAGCTCGTCCAGGGAGGCCGATAATGAAAAACTGTTTTTT. It codes for CASSSREADNEKLFF.

This clone was observed a single time. The chain joins TRBV30 to TRBJ2-7; the D gene is possibly TRBD1 (5 bases). CDR3 length equals 13 residues. Trimming cost V 4 bases and J 3 bases, with 13 bases left between them. Germline V gene lookup returns CDR1 GTSNPN and CDR2 SVGIG (reference sequence). The CDR3 region has the DNA TGTGCCTGGACCCCCCGGACATTCTACGAGCAGTACTTC. Residues: CAWTPRTFYEQYF. The full variable domain, rest sourced from reference TRBV30 and TRBJ2-7, is SQTIHQWPATLVQPVGSPLSLECTVEGTSNPNLYWYRQAAGRGLQLLFYSVGIGQISSEVPQNLSASRPQDRQFILSSKKLLLSDSGFYLCAWTPRTFYEQYFGPGTRLTVT.

The CDR3 nucleotides read TGTGCCAGCTCACGACTAGCGGGGGGCTCCGGGTACGAGCAGTACTTC. It codes for CASSRLAGGSGYEQYF. The V gene is TRBV18, the J gene TRBJ2-7; TRBD2 aligns across 13 bases. The germline gives CDR1 KGHSH, CDR2 LQKENI. V trimming: 4 bases; J trimming: 4 bases; junction bases outside the gene matches: 7. This CDR3 has 16 amino acids.

The chain joins TRBV19 to TRBJ1-5; D might be TRBD1 (5 bases). The CDR3 spans 13 residues. Germline V gives CDR1 LNHDA, CDR2 SQIVND (reference sequence). V lost 7 bases, J lost 3 bases, and 10 bases lay in between. The CDR3 sequence is CASTAGNNQPQHF. The CDR3 DNA reads TGTGCCAGTACAGCAGGGAACAATCAGCCCCAGCATTTT.

The chain links TRBV11-2 to TRBJ1-1; D not resolved. Germline V gene data show CDR1 as SGHAT and CDR2 as FQNNGV. This CDR3 spans 17 amino acids. Trimming pared 5 bases from V and 4 bases from J, leaving 23 bases between. DNA for the CDR3: TGTGCCAGCAGCGAGTGGGCGCTTGCGGTTTTTGCCACTGAAGCTTTCTTT. As protein: CASSEWALAVFATEAFF.

This sequence joins TRBV28 and TRBJ1-5; D perhaps matches TRBD1 (5 bases). The CDR3 totals 16 residues. V was trimmed by 3 bases and J by 6 bases, leaving 18 bases between them. CDR1 is MDHEN, CDR2 SYDVKM, per germline. CDR3 sequence reads: CASSFKALGTIQPQHF. CDR3 DNA: TGTGCCAGCAGTTTCAAGGCATTAGGGACCATTCAGCCCCAGCATTTT.

This rearrangement joins TRBV28 to TRBJ1-5; D unclear. The CDR3 sequence is 12 residues long. Germline V CDR1 and CDR2: MDHEN, SYDVKM. The V gene lost 1 base and the J gene lost 6 bases, with 4 bases spanning the gap. The CDR3 DNA reads as TGTGCCAGCAGTTTATATGGTCAGCCCCAGCATTTT. Its translation: CASSLYGQPQHF.

This chain links TRBV5-4 with TRBJ2-7; 9 bases align to TRBD1. V shed 0 bases and J 3 bases; nucleotides not matched to a gene: 7. The CDR3 runs to 16 residues. Per germline, CDR1 SGHNT and CDR2 YYREEE (reference sequence). CDR3 loop: CASSLGPGQGDYEQYF. CDR3 nucleotide sequence: TGTGCCAGCAGCTTGGGACCGGGACAGGGCGACTACGAGCAGTACTTC. Full variable domain (rest looked up from reference TRBV5-4 and TRBJ2-7): ETGVTQSPTHLIKTRGQQVTLRCSSQSGHNTVSWYQQALGQGPQFIFQYYREEENGRGNFPPRFSGLQFPNYSSELNVNALELDDSALYLCASSLGPGQGDYEQYFGPGTRLTVT.

The rearrangement uses TRBV28 and TRBJ2-5, with D possibly TRBD2 on 5 matching bases. The CDR3 runs to 13 residues. In germline, CDR1 is MDHEN, CDR2 SYDVKM. V dropped 11 bases and J dropped 1 base, with 14 bases sitting between them. This chain's CDR3 is CAYGPGSQETQYF. CDR3 DNA sequence: TGTGCCTATGGGCCGGGGTCCCAAGAGACCCAGTACTTC.

The chain is built from TRBV5-1 and TRBJ1-5, with D perhaps matching TRBD1 (5 bases). Germline CDR1 SGHRS, CDR2 YFSETQ. Trimming removed 5 bases at V and 0 bases at J, with 12 bases between. The CDR3 is made up of 15 amino acids. This chain's CDR3 is CASRSGTSSNQPQHF. The CDR3 DNA reads as TGCGCCAGCAGATCTGGGACGTCTAGCAATCAGCCCCAGCATTTT. Supplemented by reference TRBV5-1 and TRBJ1-5, the full variable domain reads KAGVTQTPRYLIKTRGQQVTLSCSPISGHRSVSWYQQTPGQGLQFLFEYFSETQRNKGNFPGRFSGRQFSNSRSEMNVSTLELGDSALYLCASRSGTSSNQPQHFGDGTRLSIL.